This T cell receptor (beta chain) was documented in a study of vaccination and CD4 T cells after COVID-19. Study details: Six male and four female convalescents took part, two of them Hispanic. Regarding the study as a whole: Convalescent patients were relatively few, and early post-infection timepoints were missing.

As to treatment: roughly ten-day PBMC culture with coronavirus spike peptide pools or control peptides (ViraFEST assay). Positive PCR tests dated from March to December 2020, predating US Alpha, Beta and Delta variants. About this clonotype: Its antigen is unidentified.

Cultured CD4+ T cells had their DNA profiled by the Oncomine TCR Beta short-read assay. From cultured CD4+ T cells, genomic DNA was extracted. TCRdb itself ran the PCR reads through MiXCR, one entry per CDR3 protein. Among 15,000 to 20,000 distinct CDR3 sequences, over 50% were seen once, and the ten largest hold more than 8%. The origin of this receptor is a human donor who had recovered from COVID-19. The source material was CD4+ T cells from blood, cultured in vitro.

The CDR3 region is CASHSYAGREGGGYTF. The CDR3, as DNA: TGTGCCAGTCATTCCTACGCAGGGCGCGAAGGTGGAGGCTACACCTTC. This chain links TRBV28 with TRBJ1-2; maybe TRBD1 (5 bases). The germline gives CDR1 MDHEN, CDR2 SYDVKM. V dropped 9 bases and J dropped 8 bases, with 28 bases sitting between them. This CDR3 has 16 amino acids.